The 18 T cell receptor beta chains reported below all come from one sample, sequenced in a study of cytomegalovirus exposure and HLA in healthy donors. The PCR made use of 60 Vbeta and 13 Jbeta primers. Here immunoSEQ multiplex PCR was the method, and the copy in TCRdb shows in-frame clones only, minus some. The sample consists of around 130,000 clones, around 77% of them appearing once. Source material: PBMCs. The receptor set was obtained from a man younger than 40 in good health and CMV-seronegative.

The chain couples TRBV18 to TRBJ2-3, with 7 bases lining up with TRBD2. Looked up from germline, CDR1 is KGHSH and CDR2 is LQKENI. The junction had 2 bases not matched to a gene; V was cut back by 2 bases and J by 0 bases. The length of the CDR3 is 15 residues. The CDR3 DNA sequence: TGTGCCAGCTCACCAGGACTAGAAAGCACAGATACGCAGTATTTT. Its protein is CASSPGLESTDTQYF.

The chain is built from TRBV30 and TRBJ1-5; 7 positions agree with TRBD1. V was clipped by 3 bases and J by 3 bases; unmatched bases: 8. Germline CDR1 GTSNPN, CDR2 SVGIG (reference sequence). This CDR3 region has 15 residues. The CDR3 DNA reads TGTGCCTGGAGCCTTGCGGGACAGAACAATCAGCCCCAGCATTTT. It codes for CAWSLAGQNNQPQHF.

This clone was seen a handful of times. The chain combines TRBV21-1 with TRBJ2-1; TRBD1, the table's D call, was not compared with the DNA. TRBV21-1 is designated a pseudogene. CDR3 length: 15 residues. The CDR3 sequence: CASSKCHHTYNEQFF. The CDR3 DNA sequence: TGTGCCAGCAGCAAATGCCACCACACCTACAATGAGCAGTTCTTC.

This sequence joins TRBV7-9 and TRBJ1-2, with a tentative D call TRBD1 (6 bases). The CDR3 runs 12 residues. Deletions cut 5 bases from V and 4 bases from J, with 8 bases between. Per germline, CDR1 SEHNR and CDR2 FQNEAQ (reference sequence). The CDR3 nucleotides read TGTGCCAGCAGCGCGGACAGCTATGGCTACACCTTC. Protein product: CASSADSYGYTF. Full variable domain (outside the CDR3, taken from reference TRBV7-9 and TRBJ1-2): DTGVSQNPRHKITKRGQNVTFRCDPISEHNRLYWYRQTLGQGPEFLTYFQNEAQLEKSRLLSDRFSAERPKGSFSTLEIQRTEQGDSAMYLCASSADSYGYTFGSGTRLTVV.

This clone was seen just once. The genes are TRBV5-5 and TRBJ2-2, with TRBD1 matching over 9 bases. CDR3 length: 16 residues. Germline V gene data show CDR1 as SGHKS and CDR2 as YYEKEE (reference sequence). Unmatched junction bases numbered 4, after V lost 3 bases and J lost 1 base. The chain's CDR3 is CASSSLGQGNTGELFF. CDR3 in DNA: TGTGCCAGCAGCTCGCTGGGACAGGGGAACACCGGGGAGCTGTTTTTT.

This chain connects TRBV28 to TRBJ1-1, with TRBD1 matching 9 bases. V gave up 5 bases and J gave up 1 base; unmatched junction bases: 5. The CDR3 runs to 15 residues. CDR1 and CDR2 from the germline V gene are MDHEN and SYDVKM. As DNA, the CDR3 is TGTGCCAGCAGTAGGGGGGACAGGGAGAACACTGAAGCTTTCTTT. It specifies CASSRGDRENTEAFF.

Worth noting for this clone: The germline gene is not matched at one end of the junction; a read error may be the cause. The J gene is TRBJ1-4, the V gene TRBV2; tentatively, D is TRBD1 (6 bases). This CDR3 contains 12 residues. Germline V gene data show CDR1 as SNHLY and CDR2 as FYNNEI. The CDR3 region is CAGRGVEEKLFF. CDR3 sequence (DNA): TGTGCCGGCAGGGGAGTTGAGGAAAAACTGTTTTTT. Based on the CDR3 plus reference TRBV2 and TRBJ1-4, the full variable domain is EPEVTQTPSHQVTQMGQEVILRCVPISNHLYFYWYRQILGQKVEFLVSFYNNEISEKSEIFDDQFSVERPDGSNFTLKIRSTKLEDSAMYFCAGRGVEEKLFFGSGTQLSVL.

The chain joins TRBV5-1 to TRBJ2-7; D perhaps matches TRBD2 (5 bases). Per germline, CDR1 SGHRS and CDR2 YFSETQ. This CDR3 region has 15 residues. Trimming took off 6 bases at V and 0 bases at J, with 16 bases between the two ends. DNA of the CDR3: TGCGCCAGCACACCGCCTGGGAGCGGCTCCTACGAGCAGTACTTC. It translates to CASTPPGSGSYEQYF.

The V gene is TRBV5-4, the J gene TRBJ2-5; 7 bases match TRBD2. From germline, CDR1 is SGHNT and CDR2 YYREEE (reference sequence). CDR3 length: 14 residues. The V gene end was trimmed by 1 base and the J gene end by 9 bases; junction bases not matched to a gene: 9. The CDR3 sequence is CASSLRGGKRAQYF. The CDR3 region has the DNA TGTGCCAGCAGCTTGCGCGGGGGAAAAAGGGCCCAGTACTTC.

This clone was observed a single time. This rearrangement joins TRBV4-1 to TRBJ1-1; possibly TRBD1 for D (6 bases). This CDR3 spans 15 amino acids. V lost 4 bases to trimming and J lost 1 base, with 13 bases between them. CDR1 is MGHRA, CDR2 YSYEKL, per germline. In DNA form, the CDR3 reads TGCGCCAGCAGCCCAAGGACAGATCCGAACACTGAAGCTTTCTTT. Protein sequence: CASSPRTDPNTEAFF.

This chain joins TRBV27 and TRBJ2-2, with D unclear. Trimming took off 3 bases at V and 5 bases at J, with 4 bases between the two ends. Germline-derived CDR1 and CDR2 are MNHEY and SMNVEV (reference sequence). The length of the CDR3 is 12 residues. CDR3 nucleotide sequence: TGTGCCAGCAGTTTTAATACCGGGGAGCTGTTTTTT. Translating it yields CASSFNTGELFF.

The CDR3 DNA is TGCGCCAGCACCCAACCAGGGGGCGACGAGACCCAGTACTTC. Protein: CASTQPGGDETQYF. The chain carries TRBV5-1 and TRBJ2-5; TRBD1 matches at 8 bases. The trim removed 6 bases at V and 5 bases at J, leaving 9 bases unmatched. Germline CDR1 is SGHRS and CDR2 is YFSETQ. The CDR3 extends over 14 amino acids.

Comments on this clone: The CDR3 carries no conserved terminal phenylalanine or tryptophan, so it likely arises from a read error. The CDR3 DNA reads as TGTGCCAGCAGCTTGTATCCAGGGGTGAACACTGAAGCTTTCCTT. The encoded protein is CASSLYPGVNTEAFL. This chain joins TRBV5-4 and TRBJ1-1; D possibly corresponds to TRBD1 (6 bases). This CDR3 is 15 amino acids long. Germline assignment: CDR1 SGHNT and CDR2 YYREEE (reference sequence). Trimming left V 1 base short and J 0 bases short, with 10 bases between.

This clone was counted a few times. This chain's CDR3 is CASSYKGQTNYEQYF. The CDR3 nucleotides are TGTGCCAGCAGCTATAAGGGACAGACCAACTACGAGCAGTACTTC. This chain uses TRBV5-4 with TRBJ2-7; 7 nucleotides line up with TRBD1. J gave up 3 bases and V 3 bases, and 9 bases lay outside the gene matches. CDR3 length: 15 amino acids. Looked up from germline, CDR1 is SGHNT and CDR2 is YYREEE (reference sequence).

This chain links TRBV9 with TRBJ1-3; D is possibly TRBD1 (5 bases). Trimming left V 0 bases short and J 0 bases short, with 10 bases between. Germline values: CDR1 SGDLS, CDR2 YYNGEE. The CDR3 runs 16 residues. CDR3 DNA sequence: TGTGCCAGCAGCGTAGATCCAGGGAACTCTGGAAACACCATATATTTT. Its translation: CASSVDPGNSGNTIYF.

The V gene is TRBV28, the J gene TRBJ1-4; 8 bases align to TRBD1. V lost 3 bases and J lost 7; bases outside the gene matches: 7. Germline CDR1 reads MDHEN; CDR2 reads SYDVKM. This CDR3 has 15 amino acids. The CDR3 nucleotides are TGTGCCAGCAGTTTTGTGGCAGGGGGCTTTGAAAAACTGTTTTTT. As protein: CASSFVAGGFEKLFF.

This clone occurred a few times. The rearrangement uses TRBV5-6 and TRBJ1-3; 8 bases fit TRBD1. J lost 6 bases, V lost 0 bases, and 11 bases had no gene match. CDR1 SGHDT and CDR2 YYEEEE come from the germline V gene. This CDR3 has 17 amino acids. The CDR3 sequence: CASSLGRQGFPENTIYF. In nucleotides, the CDR3 is TGTGCCAGCAGCTTGGGCAGACAGGGGTTTCCCGAAAACACCATATATTTT.

The chain employs TRBV28 and TRBJ2-4; the D gene is possibly TRBD1 (6 bases). The germline V gene has CDR1 MDHEN and CDR2 SYDVKM. With 6 bases removed from V and 8 bases from J, the gap between germline ends came to 14 bases. The CDR3 runs to 13 residues. This chain's CDR3 is CASRDSPPDIQYF. The DNA of the CDR3 is TGTGCCAGCAGGGACAGCCCCCCGGACATTCAGTACTTC.